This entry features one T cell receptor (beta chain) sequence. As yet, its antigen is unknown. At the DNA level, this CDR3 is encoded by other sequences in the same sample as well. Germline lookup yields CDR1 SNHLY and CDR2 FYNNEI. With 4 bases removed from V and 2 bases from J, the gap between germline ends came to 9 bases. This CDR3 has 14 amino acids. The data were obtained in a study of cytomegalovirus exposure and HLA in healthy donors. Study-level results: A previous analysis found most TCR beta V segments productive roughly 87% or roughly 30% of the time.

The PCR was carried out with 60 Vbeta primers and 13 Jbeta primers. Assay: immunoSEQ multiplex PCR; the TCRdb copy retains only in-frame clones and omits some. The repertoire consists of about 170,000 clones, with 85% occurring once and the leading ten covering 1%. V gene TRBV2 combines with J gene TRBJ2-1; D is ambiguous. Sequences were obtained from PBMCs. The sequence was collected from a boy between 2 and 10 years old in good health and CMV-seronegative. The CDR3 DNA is TGTGCCAGCAGTGGGCAGGCAACCTACAATGAGCAGTTCTTC. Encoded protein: CASSGQATYNEQFF.